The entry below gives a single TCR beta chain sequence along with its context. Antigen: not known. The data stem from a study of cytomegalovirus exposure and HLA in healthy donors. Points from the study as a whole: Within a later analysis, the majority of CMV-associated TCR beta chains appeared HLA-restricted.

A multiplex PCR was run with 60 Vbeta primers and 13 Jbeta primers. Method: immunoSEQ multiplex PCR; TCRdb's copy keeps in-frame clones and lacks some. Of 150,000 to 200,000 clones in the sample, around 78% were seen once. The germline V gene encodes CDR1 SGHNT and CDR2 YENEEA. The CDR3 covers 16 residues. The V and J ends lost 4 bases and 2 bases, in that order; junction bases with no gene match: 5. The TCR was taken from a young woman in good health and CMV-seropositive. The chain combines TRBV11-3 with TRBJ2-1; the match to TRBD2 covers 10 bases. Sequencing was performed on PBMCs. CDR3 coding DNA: TGTGCCAGCAGCTCCCGAAGCGGGGGGGCCTACAATGAGCAGTTCTTC. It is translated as CASSSRSGGAYNEQFF.